Below are 18 T cell receptor beta chains sequenced from a single sample in a study of T cell repertoires in cytomegalovirus infection. A single record per CDR3 protein comes from TCRdb applying MiXCR to the reads. Altogether 750,000 to 950,000 distinct CDR3 sequences are present, 29% being singletons, with the ten largest covering roughly 13%. What these receptors recognize is not known. The starting material was cultured CD8+ T cells from PBMCs, obtained from culture after CMV antigen stimulation. All receptors come from a human donor in good health (CMV status not recorded). Some clones in this sample may be carry-over from other donors' samples.

As concerns this clonotype: This sequence may be a read error, since a much larger clone differs from it by one base. This chain connects TRBV7-3 to TRBJ2-7; perhaps D is TRBD1 or TRBD2 (5 bases each). Trimming left V 5 bases short and J 7 bases short, with 18 bases between. Germline-derived CDR1 and CDR2 are SGHTA and FQGTGA. The CDR3 is 14 residues long. The CDR3 region has the DNA TGTGCCAGCAGCCTTCCCCCAGGGAGAAGGGAGCAGTACTTC. Protein product: CASSLPPGRREQYF.

V gene TRBV7-6 combines with J gene TRBJ1-5; 7 positions match TRBD1. V shed 0 bases and J 0 bases; nucleotides not matched to a gene: 11. Germline V gene sequence: CDR1 SGHVS, CDR2 FNYEAQ. CDR3 length: 19 amino acids. Written as DNA, the CDR3 is TGTGCCAGCAGCTTAGCGGACAGGTTGATGCTAAATAGCAATCAGCCCCAGCATTTT. Translating it yields CASSLADRLMLNSNQPQHF.

This clonotype showed up just a few times. The rearrangement uses TRBV7-9 and TRBJ2-7; tentatively, D is TRBD1 (6 bases). The CDR3 sequence is 13 residues long. CDR1 is SEHNR and CDR2 is FQNEAQ in the germline V gene (reference sequence). The V end lost 6 bases, the J end lost 3 bases, and 12 bases lay between the germline ends. In DNA, the CDR3 is TGTGCCAGCAGTTACCTGACAGGCTACGAGCAGTACGTC. This gives the protein CASSYLTGYEQYV.

This clonotype was seen only a few times. The CDR3 loop reads CASSQTPPRGNQPQHF. The DNA for the CDR3 is TGTGCCAGCAGCCAAACCCCCCCGCGGGGCAATCAGCCCCAGCATTTT. The chain carries TRBV6-2 or TRBV6-3 and TRBJ1-5; no firm D call. The V end lost 6 bases, the J end lost 2 bases, and 17 bases lay between the germline ends. The CDR3 contains 16 residues. Germline values: CDR1 MNHEY, CDR2 SVGEGT.

This clonotype was counted between two and nine times. The chain is built from TRBV7-6 and TRBJ2-1; tentative D call: TRBD1 (5 bases). The V end lost 3 bases, the J end lost 9 bases, and 9 bases lay between the germline ends. CDR1 SGHVS and CDR2 FNYEAQ come from the germline V gene. The CDR3 contains 12 residues. CDR3 in DNA: TGTGCCAGCAGCTTCAGGGATGGTGAGCAGTTCTTC. It codes for CASSFRDGEQFF. Based on the CDR3 plus reference TRBV7-6 and TRBJ2-1, the full variable domain is GAGVSQSPRYKVTKRGQDVALRCDPISGHVSLYWYRQALGQGPEFLTYFNYEAQQDKSGLPNDRFSAERPEGSISTLTIQRTEQRDSAMYRCASSFRDGEQFFGPGTRLTVL.

This chain connects TRBV7-2 to TRBJ2-3, with TRBD2 as a possible D gene (7 bases). Trimming removed 1 base from V and 1 base from J, with 12 bases in between. Germline assignment: CDR1 SGHTA and CDR2 FQGNSA. There are 16 residues in the CDR3. The CDR3 loop is CASSLGGGGRTDTQYF. CDR3 DNA sequence: TGTGCCAGCAGCTTAGGGGGGGGGGGGCGCACAGATACGCAGTATTTT.

The chain has TRBV19 and TRBJ2-7; D possibly uses TRBD1 or TRBD2 (5 bases each). The germline CDR1 and CDR2 sequences are LNHDA and SQIVND (reference sequence). V was clipped by 1 base and J by 1 base, with 8 bases between them. The CDR3 totals 14 residues. The CDR3 nucleotides are TGTGCCAGTAGTATAGGATGGGGGTCCTACGAGCAGTACGTC. This sequence encodes CASSIGWGSYEQYV.

The J gene is TRBJ2-1, the V gene TRBV12-3 or TRBV12-4, with D hard to call. This CDR3 region has 13 residues. Deletions cut 10 bases from V and 0 bases from J, with 10 bases between. The CDR3 here is CAITPSSYNEQFF. As DNA, the CDR3 is TGTGCCATCACCCCGAGCTCCTACAATGAGCAGTTCTTC.

This clonotype has more than one count but fewer than ten. J is TRBJ2-7 and V is TRBV4-2, with D perhaps assigned TRBD1 or TRBD2 (5 bases each). Trimming took 0 bases from V and 1 from J, leaving 13 bases between them. The CDR3 totals 16 residues. Germline V gives CDR1 LGHNA, CDR2 YNFKEQ. CDR3 region: CASSQEGGTGSYEQYF. The CDR3 DNA is TGTGCCAGCAGCCAAGAAGGTGGGACGGGATCCTACGAGCAGTACTTC.

This clonotype was seen a handful of times. The chain couples TRBV2 to TRBJ2-1; D gene unclear. The CDR3 covers 15 residues. CDR1 SNHLY and CDR2 FYNNEI come from the germline V gene. V shed 4 bases and J shed 4 bases, with 14 bases lying between them. The CDR3 is CASSVPVPLYNEQFF. Here the CDR3 DNA reads TGTGCCAGCAGTGTCCCTGTTCCTCTTTACAATGAGCAGTTCTTC.

Worth noting for this clonotype: A junction end diverges from the germline sequence, so it may reflect a read error. The chain joins TRBV7-7 to TRBJ2-2, with 9 bases that match TRBD2. This CDR3 region has 21 residues. In germline, CDR1 is SSHAT, CDR2 FNYEAQ (reference sequence). Written as DNA, the CDR3 is TGTACTAGCAGCTTAGTCGGCGGGCTCTTAGCGGGGGCATCGAATACCGGGGAGCTGTTTTTT. Its protein product is CTSSLVGGLLAGASNTGELFF.

CDR3 residues: CASSRTPSYNEQFF. In DNA, the CDR3 is TGTGCCAGCAGTCGGACCCCCTCCTACAATGAGCAGTTCTTC. The genes are TRBV27 and TRBJ2-1, with D hard to call. V lost 5 bases and J 0 bases, leaving 8 bases between the germline ends. Per germline, CDR1 MNHEY and CDR2 SMNVEV (reference sequence). CDR3 length: 14 amino acids.

In DNA, the CDR3 is TGTGCCAGCAGCTTGGTTGTAGATCCCTACGAGCAGTACTTC. This gives the protein CASSLVVDPYEQYF. This chain connects TRBV5-6 to TRBJ2-7; D unclear. Per the germline V gene, CDR1 is SGHDT and CDR2 is YYEEEE. V dropped 0 bases and J dropped 2 bases, with 9 bases sitting between them. The CDR3 covers 14 residues.

This clonotype was picked up a small number of times. The CDR3 protein is CASSFWWGGRCETQYF. CDR3 coding DNA: TGTGCCAGCAGCTTCTGGTGGGGGGGGCGGTGTGAGACCCAGTACTTC. V gene TRBV7-3 combines with J gene TRBJ2-5, with D possibly matching TRBD2 (7 bases). Trimming took 3 bases from V and 5 from J, leaving 19 bases between them. The germline V gene has CDR1 SGHTA and CDR2 FQGTGA. The CDR3 has 16 amino acids.

This clonotype was detected only a few times. V gene TRBV7-3 combines with J gene TRBJ2-7; D not certain. The germline V gene has CDR1 SGHTA and CDR2 FQGTGA. The germline V and J ends were trimmed by 8 bases and 6 bases, with 14 bases remaining between them. This CDR3 is built from 12 residues. The CDR3 region has the DNA TGTGCCAGCGCGGATCTTGATGGCGAGCAGTACTTC. This translates into CASADLDGEQYF.

The chain has TRBV6-5 and TRBJ1-1; no clear D gene. The CDR3 runs to 12 residues. The V gene lost 4 bases and the J gene lost 4 bases, with 7 bases spanning the gap. CDR1 and CDR2 from the germline V gene are MNHEY and SVGAGI. The CDR3 loop is CASSSLRTEAFF. CDR3 sequence (DNA): TGTGCCAGCAGTTCCCTTCGCACTGAAGCTTTCTTT.

In this sample, this clonotype turned up a few times. This sequence joins TRBV12-3 or TRBV12-4 and TRBJ1-3; 7 bases line up with TRBD1. Unmatched junction bases numbered 3, after V lost 1 base and J lost 3 bases. The CDR3 has 15 residues. CDR3 region: CASSLEGAGGNTIYF. The CDR3, as DNA: TGTGCCAGCAGTTTAGAGGGGGCGGGTGGAAACACCATATATTTT.

This clonotype was seen a few times. V is TRBV7-8 and J is TRBJ1-1; maybe TRBD1 (5 bases). Germline-derived CDR1 and CDR2 are SGHVS and FQNEAQ. CDR3 length: 16 residues. V lost 5 bases, J lost 6 bases, and 22 bases lay in between. The CDR3 region is CASSPQTPGPSSEAFF. The CDR3 nucleotides read TGTGCCAGCAGCCCTCAAACTCCGGGACCCAGTTCTGAAGCTTTCTTT.